Listed here are 6 T cell receptor beta chains from one sample, sequenced in a study of cytomegalovirus exposure and HLA in healthy donors. 13 Jbeta primers and 60 Vbeta primers were used for the PCR. Using immunoSEQ multiplex PCR, the repertoire was profiled, and TCRdb retains in-frame clones only, with some absent. The profile shows 150,000 to 200,000 clones, under 90% of them singletons. What was sequenced was PBMCs. All receptors derive from a man aged 18 to 29 in good health and CMV-seronegative.

The chain is built from TRBV10-3 and TRBJ1-1; TRBD1 might be the D (5 bases). This CDR3 is 14 amino acids long. With 8 bases removed from V and 2 bases from J, the gap between germline ends came to 15 bases. Germline V gene sequence: CDR1 ENHRY, CDR2 SYGVKD. CDR3 DNA: TGTGCCATCGGAGTCACAGGAGCAAACACTGAAGCTTTCTTT. Translated, it gives CAIGVTGANTEAFF.

This chain links TRBV5-1 with TRBJ1-1; TRBD1 matches 7 bases. V shed 4 bases and J 6 bases; nucleotides not matched to a gene: 9. The CDR3 runs to 14 residues. From germline, CDR1 is SGHRS and CDR2 YFSETQ. CDR3 loop: CASSRGQAIAEAFF. The CDR3, as DNA: TGCGCCAGCAGCCGTGGACAGGCCATCGCTGAAGCTTTCTTT.

The chain has TRBV25-1 and TRBJ2-7; 10 bases fit TRBD2. CDR3 size: 12 residues. Germline V gene lookup returns CDR1 MGHDK and CDR2 SYGVNS. With V trimmed by 7 bases and J by 6 bases, 3 bases remained unmatched. The CDR3 loop reads CASTGTSVEQYF. The CDR3 bases are TGTGCCAGCACCGGGACTAGCGTCGAGCAGTACTTC.

This clone was recorded many times. The V call is TRBV4-2, the J call TRBJ1-4, with 9 bases matching TRBD1. Germline values: CDR1 LGHNA, CDR2 YNFKEQ. There are 16 residues in the CDR3. Trimming removed 0 bases from V and 3 bases from J; junction bases left unmatched: 2. The CDR3 bases are TGTGCCAGCAGCCAAGATGGGACAGGGTCTAATGAAAAACTGTTTTTT. The encoded protein is CASSQDGTGSNEKLFF.

The chain has TRBV9 and TRBJ2-2, with 8 bases identical to TRBD2. Germline V gene lookup returns CDR1 SGDLS and CDR2 YYNGEE. J was trimmed by 5 bases and V by 3 bases; bases with no gene match: 9. This CDR3 contains 16 residues. The CDR3 is CASSGIAGWGTGELFF. DNA for the CDR3: TGTGCCAGCAGCGGTATAGCGGGATGGGGTACCGGGGAGCTGTTTTTT.

The gene calls are TRBV6-1 and TRBJ1-6; 9 bases agree with TRBD1. With 2 bases clipped from V and 9 bases from J, the junction kept 8 bases outside the gene matches. The CDR3 is 16 residues long. The germline gives CDR1 MNHNS, CDR2 SASEGT. The DNA of the CDR3 is TGTGCCAGCAGTGAATACGGCCGGGACAGGGCTTCACCCCTCCACTTT. This encodes CASSEYGRDRASPLHF.